Here is one TCR beta chain with its context. Germline V gives CDR1 SNHLY, CDR2 FYNNEI. V lost 3 bases to trimming and J lost 4 bases; unmatched junction nucleotides: 8. CDR3 size: 15 residues. This record belongs to a study of blood T cell repertoires in COVID-19. Produced via immunoSEQ multiplex PCR; TCRdb's table is partial and in-frame only. The sample records roughly 50,000 clones, about 89% being singletons. This sequence was found in an older woman with active COVID-19. The chain uses TRBV2 and TRBJ1-2, with 7 bases fitting TRBD1. The sample comprised peripheral blood. CDR3: CASSEIGGGGYGYTF. The CDR3 DNA reads as TGTGCCAGCAGTGAGATCGGAGGGGGCGGCTATGGCTACACCTTC.